This T cell receptor beta chain came from a study of T cell responses to AZD1222 COVID-19 vaccine. Germline loops: CDR1 SGHDN, CDR2 FVKESK. V lost 2 bases, J lost 2 bases, and 7 bases lay in between. This CDR3 comprises 14 residues. Study observations and caveats: The study sampled repertoires only after the peak T cell response.

Profiled with immunoSEQ multiplex PCR; TCRdb holds only in-frame clones, not every one. The sample lists 250,000 to 300,000 clones; around 93% were seen once. About this clone itself: Its antigen is undetermined.

The V and J genes are TRBV14 and TRBJ2-1; D unclear. The sample was peripheral blood, taken 28 days after the second AZD1222 dose. This receptor was taken from an adult who received the AZD1222 COVID-19 vaccine. The CDR3 DNA is TGTGCCAGCAGCCAACAGGCAGCCTACAATGAGCAGTTCTTC. Its translation is CASSQQAAYNEQFF.